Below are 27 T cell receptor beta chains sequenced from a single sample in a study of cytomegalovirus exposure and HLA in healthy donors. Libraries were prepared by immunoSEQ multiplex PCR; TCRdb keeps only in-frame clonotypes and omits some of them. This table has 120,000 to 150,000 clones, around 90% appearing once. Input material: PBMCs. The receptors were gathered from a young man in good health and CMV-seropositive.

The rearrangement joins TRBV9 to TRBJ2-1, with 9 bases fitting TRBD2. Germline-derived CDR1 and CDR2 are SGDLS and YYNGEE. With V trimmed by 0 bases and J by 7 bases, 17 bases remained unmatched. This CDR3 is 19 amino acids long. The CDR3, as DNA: TGTGCCAGCAGCGTAGCTACTGGGTTAGCGGGAGTATTTATGAATGAGCAGTTCTTC. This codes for CASSVATGLAGVFMNEQFF.

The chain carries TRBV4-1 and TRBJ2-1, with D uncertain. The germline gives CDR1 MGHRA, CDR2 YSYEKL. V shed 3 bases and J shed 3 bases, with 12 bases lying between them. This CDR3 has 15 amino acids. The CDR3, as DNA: TGCGCCAGCAGCCAGATTACAACAATCTACAATGAGCAGTTCTTC. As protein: CASSQITTIYNEQFF.

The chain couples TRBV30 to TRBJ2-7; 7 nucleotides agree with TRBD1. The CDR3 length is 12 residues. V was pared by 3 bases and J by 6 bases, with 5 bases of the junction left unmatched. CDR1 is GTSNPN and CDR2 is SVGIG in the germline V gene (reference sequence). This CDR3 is CAWSARGREQYF. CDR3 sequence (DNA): TGTGCCTGGAGCGCTAGGGGGCGCGAGCAGTACTTC.

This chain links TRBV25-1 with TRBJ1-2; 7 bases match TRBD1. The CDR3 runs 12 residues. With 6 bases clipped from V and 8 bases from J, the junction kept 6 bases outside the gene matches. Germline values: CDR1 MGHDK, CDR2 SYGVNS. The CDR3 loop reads CASREGGGGYTF. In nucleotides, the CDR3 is TGTGCCAGCAGGGAAGGGGGCGGAGGCTACACCTTC.

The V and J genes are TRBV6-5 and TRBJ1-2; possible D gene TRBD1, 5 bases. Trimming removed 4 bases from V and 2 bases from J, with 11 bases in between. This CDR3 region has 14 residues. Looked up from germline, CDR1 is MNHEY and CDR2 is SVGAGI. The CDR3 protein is CASSFQGANYGYTF. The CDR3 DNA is TGTGCCAGCAGTTTCCAGGGCGCGAACTATGGCTACACCTTC.

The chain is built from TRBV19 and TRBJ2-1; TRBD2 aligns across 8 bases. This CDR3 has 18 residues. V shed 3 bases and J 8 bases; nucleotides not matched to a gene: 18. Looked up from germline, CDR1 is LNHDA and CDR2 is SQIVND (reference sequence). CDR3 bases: TGTGCCAGTAGTATTAAGGGTTTTCGGACTAGCAGGATACATGAGCAGTTCTTC. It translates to CASSIKGFRTSRIHEQFF.

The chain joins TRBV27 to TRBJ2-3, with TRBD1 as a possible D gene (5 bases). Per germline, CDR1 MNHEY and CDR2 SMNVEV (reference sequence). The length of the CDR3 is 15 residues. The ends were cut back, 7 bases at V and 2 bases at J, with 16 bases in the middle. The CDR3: CASTQRGRDTDTQYF. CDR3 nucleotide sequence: TGTGCCAGCACCCAAAGGGGCAGGGACACAGATACGCAGTATTTT.

CDR3 sequence reads: CASSVDRSRGYTF. CDR3 nucleotides: TGTGCCAGCAGTGTCGACAGGAGTAGAGGCTACACCTTC. This chain uses TRBV6-5 with TRBJ1-2; D possibly corresponds to TRBD1 (6 bases). Deletions cut 5 bases from V and 8 bases from J, with 15 bases between. CDR3 size: 13 residues. Germline loops: CDR1 MNHEY, CDR2 SVGAGI.

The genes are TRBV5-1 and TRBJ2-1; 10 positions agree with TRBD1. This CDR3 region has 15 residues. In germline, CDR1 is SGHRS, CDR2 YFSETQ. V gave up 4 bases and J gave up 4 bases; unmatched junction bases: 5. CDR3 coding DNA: TGCGCCAGCAGCGAGGACAGGGGGTTTTACAATGAGCAGTTCTTC. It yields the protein CASSEDRGFYNEQFF.

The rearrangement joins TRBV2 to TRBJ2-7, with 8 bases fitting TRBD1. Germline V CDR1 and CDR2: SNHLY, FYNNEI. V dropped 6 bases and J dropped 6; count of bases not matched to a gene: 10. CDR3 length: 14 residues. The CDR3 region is CASSPGQGSREQYF. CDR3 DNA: TGTGCCAGCAGCCCAGGACAGGGATCTCGCGAGCAGTACTTC.

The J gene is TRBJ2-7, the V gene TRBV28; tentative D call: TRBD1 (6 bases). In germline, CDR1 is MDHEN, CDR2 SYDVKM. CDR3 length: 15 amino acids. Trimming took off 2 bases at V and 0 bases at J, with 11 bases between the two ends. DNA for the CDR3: TGTGCCAGCAGTTTAGGACAGCAACCCTCCTACGAGCAGTACTTC. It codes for CASSLGQQPSYEQYF. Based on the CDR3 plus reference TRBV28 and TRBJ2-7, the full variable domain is DVKVTQSSRYLVKRTGEKVFLECVQDMDHENMFWYRQDPGLGLRLIYFSYDVKMKEKGDIPEGYSVSREKKERFSLILESASTNQTSMYLCASSLGQQPSYEQYFGPGTRLTVT.

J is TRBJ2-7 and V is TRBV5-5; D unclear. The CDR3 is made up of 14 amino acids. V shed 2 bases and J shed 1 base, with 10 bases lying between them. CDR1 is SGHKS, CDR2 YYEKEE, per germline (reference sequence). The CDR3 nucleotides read TGTGCCAGCAGCTTCGGAGTTTCGTCCTACGAGCAGTACTTC. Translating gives CASSFGVSSYEQYF. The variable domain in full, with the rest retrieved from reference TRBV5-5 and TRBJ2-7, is DAGVTQSPTHLIKTRGQQVTLRCSPISGHKSVSWYQQVLGQGPQFIFQYYEKEERGRGNFPDRFSARQFPNYSSELNVNALLLGDSALYLCASSFGVSSYEQYFGPGTRLTVT.

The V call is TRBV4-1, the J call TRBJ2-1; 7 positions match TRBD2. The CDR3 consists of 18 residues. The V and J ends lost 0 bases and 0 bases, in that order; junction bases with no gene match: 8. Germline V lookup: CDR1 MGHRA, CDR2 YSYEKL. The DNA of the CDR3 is TGCGCCAGCAGCCAAGACCCGGGACTAACGTTCTCCTACAATGAGCAGTTCTTC. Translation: CASSQDPGLTFSYNEQFF.

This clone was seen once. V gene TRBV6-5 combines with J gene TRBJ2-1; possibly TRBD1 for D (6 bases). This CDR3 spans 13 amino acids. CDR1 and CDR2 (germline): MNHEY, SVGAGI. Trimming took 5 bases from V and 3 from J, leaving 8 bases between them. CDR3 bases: TGTGCCAGCAGTGAGGGGGACTACAATGAGCAGTTCTTC. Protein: CASSEGDYNEQFF.

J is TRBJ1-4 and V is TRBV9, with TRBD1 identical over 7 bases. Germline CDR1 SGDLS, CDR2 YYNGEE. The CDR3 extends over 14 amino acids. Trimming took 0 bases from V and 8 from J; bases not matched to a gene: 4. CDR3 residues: CASSVGQGWEKLFF. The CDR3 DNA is TGTGCCAGCAGCGTAGGACAGGGATGGGAAAAACTGTTTTTT.

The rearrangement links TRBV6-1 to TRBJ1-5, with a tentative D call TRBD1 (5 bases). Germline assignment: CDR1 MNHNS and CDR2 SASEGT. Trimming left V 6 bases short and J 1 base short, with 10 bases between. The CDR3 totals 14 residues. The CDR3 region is CASRGGSSNQPQHF. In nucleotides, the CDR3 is TGTGCCAGCAGGGGGGGGTCGAGCAATCAGCCCCAGCATTTT.

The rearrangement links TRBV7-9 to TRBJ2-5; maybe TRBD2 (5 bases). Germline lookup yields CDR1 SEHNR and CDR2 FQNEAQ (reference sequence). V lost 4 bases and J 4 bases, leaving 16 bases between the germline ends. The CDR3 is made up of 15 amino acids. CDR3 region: CASSSAPTRRETQYF. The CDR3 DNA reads TGTGCCAGCAGCTCCGCCCCCACTAGAAGAGAGACCCAGTACTTC.

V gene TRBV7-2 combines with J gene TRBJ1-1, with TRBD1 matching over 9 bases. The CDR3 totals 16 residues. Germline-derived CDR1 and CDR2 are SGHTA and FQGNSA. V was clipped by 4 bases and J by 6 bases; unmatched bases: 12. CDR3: CASSWGQGKGGAEAFF. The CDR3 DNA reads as TGTGCCAGCAGCTGGGGACAGGGCAAGGGGGGCGCTGAAGCTTTCTTT.

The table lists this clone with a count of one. The CDR3 DNA reads TGTGCCAGCAGCCATAGCGGGAGTCGTGACGAGCAGTACTTC. As protein: CASSHSGSRDEQYF. The chain carries TRBV5-6 and TRBJ2-7, with 9 bases fitting TRBD2. Germline V gene lookup returns CDR1 SGHDT and CDR2 YYEEEE. The CDR3 is 14 residues long. The V segment lost 4 bases and the J segment 5 bases; nucleotides outside the gene matches: 7.

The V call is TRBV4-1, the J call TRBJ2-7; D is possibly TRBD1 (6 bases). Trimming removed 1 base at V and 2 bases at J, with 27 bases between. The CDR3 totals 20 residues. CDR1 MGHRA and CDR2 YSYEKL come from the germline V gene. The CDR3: CASSQGDVRALDRSAYEQYF. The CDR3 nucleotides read TGCGCCAGCAGCCAAGGCGACGTTAGGGCCCTCGACAGGTCAGCCTACGAGCAGTACTTC.

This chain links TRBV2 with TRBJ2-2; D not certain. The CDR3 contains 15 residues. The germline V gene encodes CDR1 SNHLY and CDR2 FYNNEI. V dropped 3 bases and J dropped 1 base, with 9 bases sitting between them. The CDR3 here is CASSDARKNTGELFF. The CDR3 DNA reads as TGTGCCAGCAGTGATGCGCGGAAGAACACCGGGGAGCTGTTTTTT.

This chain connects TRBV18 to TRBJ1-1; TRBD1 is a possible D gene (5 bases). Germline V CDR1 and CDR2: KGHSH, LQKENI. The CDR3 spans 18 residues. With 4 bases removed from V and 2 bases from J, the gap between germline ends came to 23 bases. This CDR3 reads CASSHQTASIGQNTEAFF. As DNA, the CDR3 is TGTGCCAGCTCACACCAGACAGCCTCAATAGGGCAAAACACTGAAGCTTTCTTT.

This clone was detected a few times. In nucleotides, the CDR3 is TGTGCCAGCAGCGTTGGCAGGGGAGCCTACGAGCAGTACTTC. Its translation: CASSVGRGAYEQYF. This chain uses TRBV9 with TRBJ2-7; D possibly corresponds to TRBD1 (6 bases). This CDR3 has 14 residues. Germline V gene sequence: CDR1 SGDLS, CDR2 YYNGEE. V lost 2 bases and J lost 2, with 11 bases in between.

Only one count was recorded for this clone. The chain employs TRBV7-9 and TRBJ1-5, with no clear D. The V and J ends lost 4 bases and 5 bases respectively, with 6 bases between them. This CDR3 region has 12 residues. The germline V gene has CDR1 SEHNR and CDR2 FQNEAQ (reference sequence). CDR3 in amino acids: CASSSDYQPQHF. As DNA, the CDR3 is TGTGCCAGCAGCTCAGACTATCAGCCCCAGCATTTT.

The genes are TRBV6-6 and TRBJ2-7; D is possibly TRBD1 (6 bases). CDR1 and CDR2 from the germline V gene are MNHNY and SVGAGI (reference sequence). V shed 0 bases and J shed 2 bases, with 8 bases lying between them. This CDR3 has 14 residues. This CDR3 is CASSYSKGAYEQYF. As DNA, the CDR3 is TGTGCCAGCAGTTACTCAAAGGGGGCCTACGAGCAGTACTTC.

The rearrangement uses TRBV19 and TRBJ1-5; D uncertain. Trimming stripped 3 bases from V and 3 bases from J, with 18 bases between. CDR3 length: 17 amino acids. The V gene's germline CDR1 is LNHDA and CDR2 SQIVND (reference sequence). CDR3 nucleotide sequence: TGTGCCAGTAGTATGGATTTAGAGGGCAGAGTCAATCAGCCCCAGCATTTT. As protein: CASSMDLEGRVNQPQHF.

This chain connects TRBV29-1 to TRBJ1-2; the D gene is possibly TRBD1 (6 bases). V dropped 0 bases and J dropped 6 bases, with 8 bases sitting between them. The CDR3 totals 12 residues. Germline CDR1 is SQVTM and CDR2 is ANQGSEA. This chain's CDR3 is CSVEDNRDGYTF. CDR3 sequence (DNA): TGCAGCGTTGAAGACAACAGGGATGGCTACACCTTC. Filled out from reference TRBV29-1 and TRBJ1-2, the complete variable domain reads SAVISQKPSRDICQRGTSLTIQCQVDSQVTMMFWYRQQPGQSLTLIATANQGSEATYESGFVIDKFPISRPNLTFSTLTVSNMSPEDSSIYLCSVEDNRDGYTFGSGTRLTVV.